This TCR beta chain was obtained from a study of OX40 agonist ivuxolimab in advanced cancers. Notes on the study in general: By week 6 at 0.1 to 3.0 mg/kg, blood CD4+ and CD8+ T cells had expanded clonally. Low levels of normalized T-cell clonal expansion also appeared in some nonresponders.

About this clone: Its specificity is unknown.

Clones were read by immunoSEQ multiplex PCR, and TCRdb kept only the in-frame ones, dropping some. The repertoire consists of 50,000 or so clones, with around 83% occurring once and the leading ten covering about 5.1%. The length of the CDR3 is 14 residues. Trimming removed 10 bases at V and 0 bases at J, with 13 bases between. Germline V gene data show CDR1 as MDHEN and CDR2 as SYDVKM. The source material was CD4+ or CD8+ T cells sorted from blood, sampled in a trial of the OX40 agonist ivuxolimab. The origin of this receptor is an adult with an advanced solid tumor such as melanoma, head and neck, liver or kidney cancer. V and J are TRBV28 and TRBJ2-1; the D gene is possibly TRBD2 (5 bases). The CDR3, as DNA: TGTGCCATAACGACTGGGAGCTCCTACAATGAGCAGTTCTTC. Its protein product is CAITTGSSYNEQFF.